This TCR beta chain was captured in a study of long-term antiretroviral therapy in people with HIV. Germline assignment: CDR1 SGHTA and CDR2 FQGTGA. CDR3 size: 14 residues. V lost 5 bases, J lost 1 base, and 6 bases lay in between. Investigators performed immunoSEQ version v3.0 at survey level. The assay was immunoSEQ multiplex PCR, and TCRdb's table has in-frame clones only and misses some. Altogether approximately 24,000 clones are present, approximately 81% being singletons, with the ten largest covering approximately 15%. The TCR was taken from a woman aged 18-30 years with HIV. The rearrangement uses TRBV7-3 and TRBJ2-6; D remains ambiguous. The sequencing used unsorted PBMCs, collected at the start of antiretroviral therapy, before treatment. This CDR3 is CASSPDSGANVLTF. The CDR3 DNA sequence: TGTGCCAGCAGCCCCGATTCTGGGGCCAACGTCCTGACTTTC. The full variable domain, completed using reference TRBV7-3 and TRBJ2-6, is GAGVSQTPSNKVTEKGKYVELRCDPISGHTALYWYRQSLGQGPEFLIYFQGTGAADDSGLPNDRFFAVRPEGSVSTLKIQRTERGDSAVYLCASSPDSGANVLTFGAGSRLTVL.